What follows are 3 T cell receptor beta chains derived from one specimen sequenced in a study of beta chain features in type 1 diabetes. Study-level findings and limits: All four CD4+ subsets from Type 1 diabetes patients carried moderately but significantly shorter TCRB CDR3s.

What was sequenced were expressed TCRB transcripts, since all of the isolated RNA had been reverse transcribed. The repertoire was sequenced with immunoSEQ multiplex PCR; TCRdb's copy has only in-frame clones and lacks some. Of approximately 360,000 clones listed, 10% to 15% are singletons. Their antigens remain unidentified. The sequenced sample consisted of naive CD4+ T cells from blood. These receptors were collected from a young woman with type 1 diabetes.

This rearrangement joins TRBV30 to TRBJ2-3; 11 bases agree with TRBD2. Germline V gene data show CDR1 as GTSNPN and CDR2 as SVGIG (reference sequence). V shed 3 bases and J 3 bases; nucleotides not matched to a gene: 8. The CDR3 extends over 16 amino acids. The CDR3 reads CAWRLTSGRGTDTQYF. The DNA for the CDR3 is TGTGCCTGGAGACTAACTAGCGGGAGAGGTACAGATACGCAGTATTTT.

The CDR3 sequence: CASSPHFRTDTQYF. DNA of the CDR3: TGTGCCAGCAGCCCCCATTTCCGCACAGATACGCAGTATTTT. V and J are TRBV7-9 and TRBJ2-3; no reliable D call. Germline CDR1 reads SEHNR; CDR2 reads FQNEAQ (reference sequence). This CDR3 contains 14 residues. The V end was cut by 5 bases, the J end by 1 base, with 10 bases between.

This clone occurred a few times. This sample also contains other DNA sequences that code for the same CDR3. This chain uses TRBV5-4 with TRBJ2-5; D remains ambiguous. Trimming stripped 3 bases from V and 2 bases from J, with 2 bases between. This CDR3 contains 11 residues. Germline loops: CDR1 SGHNT, CDR2 YYREEE (reference sequence). This CDR3 reads CASSSQETQYF. The CDR3, as DNA: TGTGCCAGCAGCTCACAAGAGACCCAGTACTTC.